A selection of T cell receptor beta chains follows, all from one sample in a study of radiotherapy plus CTLA-4 blockade in lung cancer. Generated by immunoSEQ multiplex PCR, the TCRdb table keeps only in-frame clones and is missing some. Seen here are tens of thousands of clones, 79% observed once, and the top ten hold 3.2%. The sequences come from peripheral blood, collected from a patient treated with radiotherapy plus ipilimumab. The receptors come from a human donor with non-small cell lung cancer who had a partial response to radiotherapy plus ipilimumab. Each CDR3 is given with its conserved first and last residue. D genes are given only for firm matches. Clone size appears in some rows only: once, few, many, or a class for an expanded clone.

d_gene,len,j_gene,abundance,v_gene,CDR3nt,CDR3aa
TRBD1,15,TRBJ2-2,many,TRBV6-5,TGTGCCAGCAGCAGGACAGGGCTTAAGGCCGGGGAGCTGTTTTTT,CASSRTGLKAGELFF
.,13,TRBJ2-1,.,TRBV5-6,TGTGCCAGCAAAGAGGGGGGGCGAAATGAGCAGTTCTTC,CASKEGGRNEQFF
.,14,TRBJ1-1,.,TRBV5-5,TGTGCCAGCAGCCCGGACAGCGAGGTCACTGAAGCTTTCTTT,CASSPDSEVTEAFF
.,13,TRBJ2-5,.,TRBV5-1,TGCGCCAGCAGCCCTGGGGCCCAAGAGACCCAGTACTTC,CASSPGAQETQYF
.,13,TRBJ2-7,.,TRBV23-1,TGCGCCAGCAGTCCTTGGGGAGCCTACGAGCAGTACTTC,CASSPWGAYEQYF
.,17,TRBJ1-2,few,TRBV28,TGTGCCAGCAGTTTCGGACAGAGTCTTCCTTACTACTATGGCTACACCTTC,CASSFGQSLPYYYGYTF
TRBD2,17,TRBJ2-4,.,TRBV5-1,TGCGCCAGCAGCCCTCCGGCTAGCGGGGGACCCAAAAACATTCAGTACTTC,CASSPPASGGPKNIQYF
TRBD2,14,TRBJ2-1,.,TRBV2,TGTGCCAGCAGTGCTACGGGGGGGCCGAATGAGCAGTTCTTC,CASSATGGPNEQFF
TRBD1,19,TRBJ2-2,.,TRBV11-2,TGTGCCAGCAGCCCCCACGTCGGGACAGGGGATTTTCTGGGGGGGGAGCTGTTTTTT,CASSPHVGTGDFLGGELFF
TRBD1,15,TRBJ1-2,.,TRBV11-2,TGTGCCAGCACCCCTTACAGGGGAGGTAACTATGGCTACACCTTC,CASTPYRGGNYGYTF
TRBD2,15,TRBJ2-5,.,TRBV5-4,TGTGCCAGCAGCCCCTTTGCGGGGGAACAAGAGACCCAGTACTTC,CASSPFAGEQETQYF
.,14,TRBJ2-7,few,TRBV27,TGTGCCAGCAGTTTATGGGGGGAATCCTACGAGCAGTACTTC,CASSLWGESYEQYF
TRBD1,15,TRBJ1-1,.,TRBV7-9,TGTGCCAGCAGCTTAAGTGACAGGGGGTCCACTGAAGCTTTCTTT,CASSLSDRGSTEAFF
TRBD1,14,TRBJ2-5,once,TRBV7-3,TGTGCCAGCAGCTTAACAGGGGGCGAGGAGACCCAGTACTTC,CASSLTGGEETQYF
.,14,TRBJ2-7,.,TRBV6-6,TGTGCCAGCAGGGTTCGGGATAGCGCCTACGAGCAGTACTTC,CASRVRDSAYEQYF
TRBD1,16,TRBJ1-2,once,TRBV14,TGTGCCAGCAGCCAAGAAGGGACAGGGGAAGCTTATGGCTACACCTTC,CASSQEGTGEAYGYTF
TRBD1,17,TRBJ1-3,.,TRBV9,TGTGCCAGCAGCTACTCGACAGGGTTGGGCTCTGGAAACACCATATATTTT,CASSYSTGLGSGNTIYF
TRBD2,12,TRBJ2-5,.,TRBV6-6,TGTGCCAGCACCTGGGGGGGAGAGACCCAGTACTTC,CASTWGGETQYF
TRBD1,15,TRBJ2-1,.,TRBV27,TGTGCCAGCAGACCACCGGGACAGGGTGAGGATGAGCAGTTCTTC,CASRPPGQGEDEQFF
.,14,TRBJ1-1,.,TRBV9,TGTGCCAGCAGCGAGGGGGGGTGGGACACTGAAGCTTTCTTT,CASSEGGWDTEAFF
.,14,TRBJ1-2,once,TRBV19,TGTGCCAGTAGTATAGGGTTCGGGACATTCGGCTACACCTTC,CASSIGFGTFGYTF
TRBD2,17,TRBJ2-2,.,TRBV6-1,TGTGCCAGCAGTGCCACTAGCGGGGGGAAGAACACCGGGGAGCTGTTTTTT,CASSATSGGKNTGELFF
.,11,TRBJ1-2,.,TRBV25-1,TGTGCCAGCAGTACAGGGTTCGGCTACACCTTC,CASSTGFGYTF
TRBD1,17,TRBJ1-5,.,TRBV9,TGTGCCAGCAGCCCCGGGACAGGGGCGGGTAGAAATCAGCCCCAGCATTTT,CASSPGTGAGRNQPQHF
TRBD1,16,TRBJ1-5,.,TRBV2,TGTGCCAGCAGCAGACAGGGGCTTTATAGCAATCAGCCCCAGCATTTT,CASSRQGLYSNQPQHF
TRBD2,12,TRBJ2-5,.,TRBV29-1,TGCAGCGCACGCGGGAGTCAAGAGACCCAGTACTTC,CSARGSQETQYF
.,15,TRBJ1-5,few,TRBV6-1,TGTGCCAGCAGTGATGGCGAGGGAGGCAATCAGCCCCAGCATTTT,CASSDGEGGNQPQHF
.,14,TRBJ2-7,.,TRBV5-6,TGTGCCAGCAGCCTTAGAGGGTCCGCCTACGAGCAGTACTTC,CASSLRGSAYEQYF
TRBD1,16,TRBJ1-4,.,TRBV10-3,TGTGCCATCAGTGATACTGGACAGGGGGGGCAAGAAAAACTGTTTTTT,CAISDTGQGGQEKLFF
.,15,TRBJ2-7,once,TRBV5-4,TGTGCCAGCAGCGTACGAACAGGATTTTCCTACGAGCAGTACTTC,CASSVRTGFSYEQYF
.,19,TRBJ1-6,.,TRBV7-2,TGTGCCAGCAGCTTAGGAGGCCAGGGTCTGAGCTCCTATAATTCACCCCTCCACTTT,CASSLGGQGLSSYNSPLHF
TRBD2,15,TRBJ2-7,.,TRBV12-5,TGTGCTAGTGGTTTGGTACTGGCGGGGGATTACGAGCAGTACTTC,CASGLVLAGDYEQYF
.,15,TRBJ2-7,once,TRBV6-1,TGTGCCAGCAGTGACCCGGCAGGGCTCCACGACGAGCAGTACTTC,CASSDPAGLHDEQYF
.,14,TRBJ2-7,.,TRBV29-1,TGCAGCGTTCGAGATGGCGGGCGCTCCTACGAGCAGTACTTC,CSVRDGGRSYEQYF
.,12,TRBJ1-2,few,TRBV7-9,TGTGCCAGCAGCCCCGGGAGGCAGGGGAGCTTCTTC,CASSPGRQGSFF
.,16,TRBJ1-2,.,TRBV27,TGTGCCAGCAGTATCAAGTCCGGGCCCCACGGGGGGGGCTACACCTTC,CASSIKSGPHGGGYTF
TRBD2,16,TRBJ2-5,.,TRBV5-4,TGTGCCAGCAGCTTGGCTAGCGGGGCGGCGGGAGAGACCCAGTACTTC,CASSLASGAAGETQYF
TRBD1,13,TRBJ2-5,.,TRBV5-1,TGCGCCAGCAGCACAGGACAGGAAGAGACCCAGTACTTC,CASSTGQEETQYF
TRBD2,15,TRBJ2-7,few,TRBV5-1,TGTGCCAGCAGCGGGCTCCTAGCGGGGGACTACGAGCAGTACTTC,CASSGLLAGDYEQYF
.,15,TRBJ1-5,.,TRBV10-2,TGCGCCAGCAGTGAATCTTCCCCTTATCAGCAGCCCCAGCATTTT,CASSESSPYQQPQHF
TRBD2,15,TRBJ2-3,few,TRBV18,TGTGCCAGCTCCAATAGCGGGGGGATCGCAGATACGCAGTATTTT,CASSNSGGIADTQYF
TRBD1,14,TRBJ1-4,.,TRBV19,TGTGCCAGTAGTATAAGAGACAGGGGGGAAAAACTGTTTTTT,CASSIRDRGEKLFF
TRBD1,15,TRBJ2-7,.,TRBV9,TGTGCCAGCAGCGTAGGGGACAGCCTAGTCTACGAGCAGTACTTC,CASSVGDSLVYEQYF
.,13,TRBJ1-2,once,TRBV19,TGTGCCAGTAGTATCCTCCTTGGCGGGGCATACACCTTC,CASSILLGGAYTF
.,13,TRBJ2-5,.,TRBV5-5,TGTGCCAGCAGTTCGACTGGAGGGGAGACCCAGTACTTC,CASSSTGGETQYF
TRBD1,15,TRBJ2-1,.,TRBV15,TGTGCCACCAGCAGAGAGACAGGGGAAGGCAATGAGCAGTTCTTC,CATSRETGEGNEQFF
.,15,TRBJ1-1,.,TRBV11-2,TGTGCCAGCAGCTTAGTCTCGGGGAGGTTCCGTCAAGCTTTCTTT,CASSLVSGRFRQAFF
TRBD1,15,TRBJ2-5,.,TRBV2,TGTGCCAGCAGTGAAGGACAGGGGGGCGGAGAGACCCAGTACTTC,CASSEGQGGGETQYF
.,14,TRBJ1-1,once,TRBV29-1,TGCAGCGTTACCCCGCCCGGAGAGTCCACTGAAGCTTTCTTT,CSVTPPGESTEAFF